This T cell receptor (beta chain) stems from a study of T cell changes during pregnancy in multiple sclerosis. CDR3 length equals 13 residues. Germline CDR1 is SNHLY and CDR2 is FYNNEI. V was trimmed by 5 bases and J by 8 bases, leaving 15 bases between them. Assay: immunoSEQ multiplex PCR; the TCRdb copy retains only in-frame clones and omits some. Of 65,000 to 85,000 clones in the sample, 80% to 95% were seen once. J is TRBJ1-2 and V is TRBV2; maybe TRBD1 (5 bases). This specimen was CD4+ T cells from peripheral blood mononuclear cells, taken after pregnancy. The TCR comes from a female donor with multiple sclerosis, enrolled in a pregnancy study. This CDR3 is CASSTGLGPGYTF. The CDR3 DNA is TGTGCCAGCAGTACGGGACTGGGGCCGGGCTACACCTTC. Full variable domain (missing parts from reference TRBV2 and TRBJ1-2): EPEVTQTPSHQVTQMGQEVILRCVPISNHLYFYWYRQILGQKVEFLVSFYNNEISEKSEIFDDQFSVERPDGSNFTLKIRSTKLEDSAMYFCASSTGLGPGYTFGSGTRLTVV.